This TCR beta chain was captured by sequencing in a study of T cell clonality in common variable immunodeficiency. Here immunoSEQ multiplex PCR was the method, and the copy in TCRdb shows in-frame clones only, minus some. The specimen's table records about 15,000 clones. This clone shows up as medium-sized (0.01 to 0.1%) by frequency. The antigen is not known. At one of its ends the junction is not consistent with the germline gene, which may arise from a read error. The read ends 3 residues early relative to the CDR3; the germline J gene fills the gap. The CDR3 runs 13 residues. Per the germline V gene, CDR1 is GTSNPN and CDR2 is SVGIG (reference sequence). No CVID subject was ill or on immunomodulatory drugs when sampled. Whole-study findings and limits: Authors noted CVID clonality's cause needs subpopulation repertoire sequencing. Fewer deletions and N-nucleotide insertions were reportedly seen in common variable immunodeficiency TCR beta sequences.

The sequence was obtained from a human donor with common variable immunodeficiency. The V and J genes are TRBV30 and TRBJ1-1; weak D call: TRBD1 (6 bases). Sequenced input: peripheral blood mononuclear cells. CDR3 sequence: CAWSAQQGTAAFF. CDR3 bases read: TGTGCCTGGAGTGCCCAACAGGGTACTGCA.